Each of the 19 T cell receptor beta chains below was sequenced from the same sample in a study of tissue T cells after allogeneic stem cell transplantation (dated 2022 in TCRdb). The method behind the library was the immunoSEQ multiplex PCR assay. TCRdb carries this immuneACCESS record with in-frame sequences only. Its versions omit some clonotypes, under half of them owing to an unresolved V gene in the studies checked, with the rest unexplained. Across this sample there are roughly 50,000 clones, with over 65% seen only once. The ten largest clones add up to about 0.7% of the sample. The specimen was sorted cells pooled from one or two spleens. Receptors originate from a pool of C57BL/6 mice in good health.

This clone was observed a few times. Gene labels here are mouse ones. Read data end 1 residue before the CDR3 end; the end is taken from the germline J gene. The rearrangement links TRBV13-2 to TRBJ1-4; 9 positions match TRBD1. The germline V gene has CDR1 NNHNN and CDR2 SYGAGS (reference sequence). The CDR3 is 12 amino acids. The sequenced CDR3 bases are TGTGCTCGGGACAGGGCGGGCGAAAGATTATTT. Translated, it gives CARDRAGERLF. The whole CDR3 protein reads CARDRAGERLFF.

As for this clone: Gene and germline names: mouse. The read terminates 1 residue before the CDR3 end, so the remaining end is supplied by the germline J gene. The V gene is TRBV13-1, the J gene TRBJ2-3, with D possibly being TRBD1 (6 bases). CDR3 length equals 14 residues. Germline-derived CDR1 and CDR2 are NSHNY and SYGAGN. V was pared by 2 bases and J by 1 base, with 8 bases between. The sequenced CDR3 bases are TGTGCCAGCAGTGAAAACAGGGGTGCAGAAACGCTGTAT. Its protein product is CASSENRGAETLY. The whole CDR3 sequence reads CASSENRGAETLYF.

With respect to this clone: Gene names follow the mouse nomenclature. The read halts 1 residue ahead of the CDR3 end, with the missing end drawn from the germline J gene. Other DNA sequences in this specimen translate into the identical CDR3. V gene TRBV3 combines with J gene TRBJ2-7; no definite D call. Per the germline V gene, CDR1 is SNHLY and CDR2 is FYNGKV (reference sequence). The CDR3 has 12 residues. The V end lost 1 base, the J end lost 4 bases, and 5 bases lay between the germline ends. The sequenced part of the CDR3 DNA is TGTGCCAGCAGCTTAGAAGGGTATGAACAGTAC. Translation gives CASSLEGYEQY. The full CDR3 is CASSLEGYEQYF.

The table lists this clone with a few counts. Gene names and germline match the mouse. The read comes to an end 1 residue before the CDR3 does, leaving the germline J gene to fill in the end. V is TRBV16 and J is TRBJ2-7; D could derive from TRBD1 or TRBD2 (5 bases each). This CDR3 spans 12 amino acids. V was shortened by 4 bases and J by 5 bases, with 9 bases between the two germline ends. The germline V gene encodes CDR1 SGHSA and CDR2 FRNQAP. Incomplete CDR3 DNA: TGTGCAAGCAGCTCGGGACGGAATGAACAGTAC. This translates into CASSSGRNEQY. The entire CDR3 reads CASSSGRNEQYF.

Note on this clone: Gene names refer to mouse genes. The read comes to an end 1 residue before the CDR3 does, leaving the germline J gene to fill in the end. This chain joins TRBV3 and TRBJ2-1, with TRBD1 as a possible D gene (5 bases). The CDR3 covers 13 residues. Trimming stripped 3 bases from V and 5 bases from J, with 8 bases between. Per the germline V gene, CDR1 is SNHLY and CDR2 is FYNGKV (reference sequence). CDR3 DNA, as far as it was read: TGTGCCAGCAGCTTCCTCAGGGATGCTGAGCAGTTC. Translating it yields CASSFLRDAEQF. The entire CDR3 protein is CASSFLRDAEQFF.

As regards this clone: Here the gene names and germline are mouse. The read ends 1 residue early relative to the CDR3; the germline J gene fills the gap. The chain carries TRBV13-2 and TRBJ2-4; TRBD1 matches 8 bases. Trimming at V came to 5 bases and at J to 7 bases, leaving 6 bases not matched to a gene. The CDR3 spans 13 residues. Germline values: CDR1 NNHNN, CDR2 SYGAGS (reference sequence). Partial CDR3 DNA: TGTGCCAGCGGAAACAGGGGGATAGACACCTTGTAC. It encodes CASGNRGIDTLY. The CDR3, in full, reads CASGNRGIDTLYF.

Remarks on this clone: Any gene name here is a mouse gene name. The DNA ends 1 residue before the CDR3 does, and the rest of the CDR3 is filled in from the germline J gene. The chain links TRBV31 to TRBJ2-5; D unclear. Trimming cost V 0 bases and J 2 bases, with 9 bases left between them. This CDR3 is built from 14 residues. Germline CDR1 reads GKSSPN; CDR2 reads SITVG. The CDR3 is CAWSLKGLQDTQYF. CDR3 DNA (partial): TGTGCCTGGAGTCTAAAGGGTCTCCAAGACACCCAGTAC.

For this clone: Germline and genes: mouse. The read terminates 1 residue before the CDR3 end, so the remaining end is supplied by the germline J gene. The gene calls are TRBV1 and TRBJ2-2; 8 bases align to TRBD2. The CDR3 loop spans 16 amino acids. V shed 1 base, J shed 4 bases, and the junction held 5 bases outside the gene matches. Germline values: CDR1 NSQYPW, CDR2 LRSPGD (reference sequence). CDR3 in amino acids: CTCSAARGGATGQLYF. Partial CDR3 DNA: TGCACCTGCAGTGCAGCGAGGGGGGGGGCCACCGGGCAGCTCTAC.

This clone was seen only a few times. Gene names are the mouse ones. Coverage ceases 1 residue before the CDR3 finishes, and the germline J gene fills in the end. The V call is TRBV12-1, the J call TRBJ2-7; D not resolved. Trimming removed 1 base from V and 1 base from J, with 7 bases in between. The CDR3 consists of 13 residues. Germline V gene lookup returns CDR1 SGHSN and CDR2 HYEKVE. Partial CDR3 DNA: TGTGCCAGCTCTCTAACTCCGTCCTATGAACAGTAC. Translated, it gives CASSLTPSYEQY. In full, the CDR3 is CASSLTPSYEQYF.

To note about this clone: The germline and genes are mouse ones. Coverage ceases 1 residue before the CDR3 finishes, and the germline J gene fills in the end. V usage is TRBV13-2 and J usage is TRBJ1-1, with D unclear. Trimming left V 0 bases short and J 5 bases short, with 2 bases between. The germline CDR1 and CDR2 sequences are NNHNN and SYGAGS (reference sequence). The CDR3 is made up of 11 amino acids. CDR3 DNA (partial): TGTGCCAGCGGTGATGCTACAGAAGTCTTC. Translating gives CASGDATEVF. The complete CDR3 protein is CASGDATEVFF.

In its sample, this clone was seen once. Germline is not matched at one junction end, which may reflect a read error. Each gene name is a mouse one. The CDR3 end is not reached by the read, which stops 1 residue before it; the germline J gene fills it in. V is TRBV12-2 and J is TRBJ1-4; D is ambiguous. This CDR3 is built from 13 residues. Germline V gene data show CDR1 as SGHLS and CDR2 as HYDKME. The sequenced part of the CDR3 DNA is TGTGCCAGCTCCTTCGGAGCAGCCGAAGGATTATTT. It is translated as CASSFGAAEGLF. The whole CDR3 region reads CASSFGAAEGLFF.

This clone was seen more than once but under ten times. Germline and genes here are mouse. The read gets to within 1 residue of the CDR3 end, and the germline J gene fills in the rest. This chain links TRBV12-1 with TRBJ2-7, with 9 bases that match TRBD2. The germline CDR1 and CDR2 sequences are SGHSN and HYEKVE. CDR3 length: 13 amino acids. V lost 4 bases and J lost 4; bases outside the gene matches: 4. This CDR3 reads CASSSGTGYEQYF. CDR3 bases read: TGTGCCAGCTCCTCCGGGACTGGGTATGAACAGTAC.

About this clone: Gene names follow the mouse nomenclature. The read is 1 residue too short to cover the CDR3 end, so that end is filled in from the germline J gene. The rearrangement links TRBV12-1 to TRBJ1-3; no clear D. This CDR3 has 13 residues. The germline CDR1 and CDR2 sequences are SGHSN and HYEKVE. Deletions cut 0 bases from V and 1 base from J, with 3 bases between. This CDR3 is CASSLVSGNTLYF. CDR3 DNA (partial): TGTGCCAGCTCTCTCGTCTCTGGAAATACGCTCTAT.

This clone has more than one count but fewer than ten. Germline and genes: mouse. Read sequence stops 1 residue before the CDR3 end, and the germline J gene provides the missing end. V gene TRBV1 combines with J gene TRBJ2-1; a weak D match, TRBD1 (6 bases). Trimming took off 3 bases at V and 3 bases at J, with 18 bases between the two ends. Germline CDR1 reads NSQYPW; CDR2 reads LRSPGD (reference sequence). The CDR3 totals 17 residues. The DNA read from the CDR3 is TGCACCTGCAGTGCCTCGGACGGAGGGGGAATCTATGCTGAGCAGTTC. It codes for CTCSASDGGGIYAEQF. The CDR3 in its entirety is CTCSASDGGGIYAEQFF. The full variable domain, with the rest looked up from reference TRBV1 and TRBJ2-1, is VTLLEQNPRWRLVPRGQAVNLRCILKNSQYPWMSWYQQDLQKQLQWLFTLRSPGDKEVKSLPGADYLATRVTDTELRLQVANMSQGRTLYCTCSASDGGGIYAEQFFGPGTRLTVL.

In the case of this clone: The genes and germline here are from mouse. Read coverage stops 1 residue before the CDR3 terminus; the germline J gene supplies the remainder. Other DNA variants within this sample encode the same CDR3. J is TRBJ2-2 and V is TRBV3; 7 bases line up with TRBD1. This CDR3 spans 15 amino acids. V shed 5 bases and J 0 bases; nucleotides not matched to a gene: 3. In germline, CDR1 is SNHLY, CDR2 FYNGKV (reference sequence). The DNA read from the CDR3 is TGTGCCAGCAGCCCTGGACAGGCAAACACCGGGCAGCTCTAC. Its translation is CASSPGQANTGQLY. The whole CDR3 is CASSPGQANTGQLYF.

Note on this clone: Germline and genes: mouse. Read data end 1 residue before the CDR3 end; the end is taken from the germline J gene. The V gene is TRBV16, the J gene TRBJ2-7; 8 bases fit TRBD2. This CDR3 region has 13 residues. Per germline, CDR1 SGHSA and CDR2 FRNQAP. The V segment lost 4 bases and the J segment 7 bases; nucleotides outside the gene matches: 6. CDR3 amino acids: CASSSGGRGEQYF. CDR3 DNA (partial): TGTGCAAGCAGCTCGGGGGGGCGCGGAGAACAGTAC.

A word on this clone: Gene and germline names: mouse. The read ends 1 residue early relative to the CDR3; the germline J gene fills the gap. The rearrangement links TRBV20 to TRBJ2-2; 8 nucleotides line up with TRBD1. V was pared by 3 bases and J by 0 bases, with 0 bases of the junction left unmatched. Per germline, CDR1 GFQATS and CDR2 STVNSAI. The CDR3 length is 14 residues. The sequenced part of the CDR3 DNA is TGTGGTGCTAGACAGGGGGCAAACACCGGGCAGCTCTAC. It codes for CGARQGANTGQLY. In full, the CDR3 reads CGARQGANTGQLYF. The full variable domain, its missing parts supplied by reference TRBV20 and TRBJ2-2, is GALVYQYPRRTICKSGTSMRMECQAVGFQATSVAWYRQSPQKTFELIALSTVNSAIKYEQNFTQEKFPISHPNLSFSSMTVLNAYLEDRGLYLCGARQGANTGQLYFGEGSKLTVL.

As to this clone: All gene names here are mouse names. The CDR3 is CASSRVNNQAPLF. The part of the CDR3 DNA that was read is TGTGCCAGCAGCAGGGTTAACAACCAGGCTCCGCTT. This chain joins TRBV13-1 and TRBJ1-5; D might be TRBD1 (5 bases). The read comes to an end 1 residue before the CDR3 does, leaving the germline J gene to fill in the end. V gave up 5 bases and J gave up 0 bases, with 6 bases separating them. The germline gives CDR1 NSHNY, CDR2 SYGAGN. The CDR3 contains 13 residues.

A remark on this clone: Germline and genes here are mouse. The CDR3 bases that were read are TGTGCCAGCGGTGCCGACTGGGGGGGCTACCAAGACACCCAGTAC. Protein product: CASGADWGGYQDTQY. The full-length CDR3 reads as CASGADWGGYQDTQYF. The rearrangement uses TRBV13-2 and TRBJ2-5; 12 bases map to TRBD2. With the read ending 1 residue before the CDR3 end, the germline J gene is used to fill in that end. The CDR3 is 16 residues long. CDR1 is NNHNN, CDR2 SYGAGS, per germline (reference sequence). The junction had 3 bases not matched to a gene; V was cut back by 3 bases and J by 1 base.